These 27 T cell receptor beta chains originate from one sample sequenced in a study of post-analysis software for immune sequencing data. Carried by the TCR beta cDNA libraries were unique molecular identifiers. MiXCR, applied by TCRdb to the PCR reads, yields one record per CDR3 protein. Among about 160,000 distinct CDR3 sequences listed, approximately 35% were seen once. The specimen was blood, collected after autologous hematopoietic stem cell transplantation. Receptors were obtained from a girl aged 5-17 years with multiple sclerosis.

The chain couples TRBV20-1 to TRBJ2-7; unclear D gene. The germline CDR1 and CDR2 sequences are DFQATT and SNEGSKA (reference sequence). This CDR3 is built from 15 residues. The germline V and J ends were trimmed by 1 base and 2 bases, with 15 bases remaining between them. The CDR3 spells CSARVEGPVAYEQYF. Written as DNA, the CDR3 is TGCAGTGCTAGAGTTGAAGGACCCGTAGCCTACGAGCAGTACTTC.

The chain links TRBV29-1 to TRBJ2-7; D unresolved. CDR1 SQVTM and CDR2 ANQGSEA come from the germline V gene. CDR3 size: 11 residues. Trimming removed 4 bases at V and 4 bases at J, with 8 bases between. CDR3 sequence (DNA): TGCAGCGTTGTTGCTATTTACGAGCAGTACTTC. It codes for CSVVAIYEQYF.

This clonotype was observed a few times. The chain combines TRBV20-1 with TRBJ2-7; tentative D call: TRBD2 (5 bases). V was cut by 3 bases and J by 2 bases, with 14 bases left in between. Germline values: CDR1 DFQATT, CDR2 SNEGSKA (reference sequence). CDR3 length equals 14 residues. CDR3 amino acids: CSASKEDSAYEQYF. CDR3 bases: TGCAGTGCTAGTAAGGAGGACTCAGCCTACGAGCAGTACTTC.

This clonotype showed up just a few times. This chain uses TRBV7-9 with TRBJ2-3, with D perhaps TRBD1 (6 bases). Per the germline V gene, CDR1 is SEHNR and CDR2 is FQNEAQ (reference sequence). The CDR3 is 16 amino acids. Trimming cost V 1 base and J 0 bases, with 11 bases left between them. The DNA of the CDR3 is TGTGCCAGCAGCTTAGGTGACAGGCCTAGCACAGATACGCAGTATTTT. Translated, it gives CASSLGDRPSTDTQYF.

V and J are TRBV25-1 and TRBJ2-1, with D possibly matching TRBD1 (6 bases). CDR1 and CDR2 from the germline V gene are MGHDK and SYGVNS. The ends were cut back, 3 bases at V and 2 bases at J, with 8 bases in the middle. The CDR3 sequence is 14 residues long. This CDR3 is CASSEGTPYNEQFF. As DNA, the CDR3 is TGTGCCAGCAGTGAGGGGACACCCTACAATGAGCAGTTCTTC.

V and J are TRBV5-1 and TRBJ2-1, with a tentative D call TRBD2 (6 bases). The CDR3 sequence is 15 residues long. CDR1 is SGHRS, CDR2 YFSETQ, per germline. Trimming stripped 0 bases from V and 6 bases from J, with 13 bases between. The CDR3, as DNA: TGCGCCAGCAGCTTGGGCGGGAATTCCGTCAATGAGCAGTTCTTC. It translates to CASSLGGNSVNEQFF.

This clonotype was seen only a few times. This chain joins TRBV4-3 and TRBJ2-2; D not resolved. The CDR3 runs 13 residues. Trimming cost V 2 bases and J 3 bases, with 4 bases left between them. Germline lookup yields CDR1 LGHNA and CDR2 YSLEER. The CDR3 region is CASSQTYTGELFF. The CDR3 coding sequence is TGCGCCAGCAGCCAAACTTACACCGGGGAGCTGTTTTTT.

This clonotype turned up a few times. The chain joins TRBV28 to TRBJ2-5; possible D gene TRBD2, 6 bases. The CDR3 length is 13 residues. The germline V and J ends were trimmed by 7 bases and 4 bases, with 13 bases remaining between them. Germline V gene data show CDR1 as MDHEN and CDR2 as SYDVKM. The CDR3 loop is CASTSGRLETQYF. CDR3 DNA sequence: TGTGCCAGCACTAGTGGGAGGTTAGAGACCCAGTACTTC.

This clonotype came up a few times. V is TRBV12-3 or TRBV12-4 and J is TRBJ2-7; 12 bases align to TRBD2. Trimming at V came to 6 bases and at J to 3 bases, leaving 9 bases not matched to a gene. The CDR3 totals 16 residues. CDR3 loop: CASSPGLAGGRYEQYF. Here the CDR3 DNA reads TGTGCCAGCAGCCCGGGGCTAGCGGGAGGGCGCTACGAGCAGTACTTC.

This clonotype was seen only a few times. The chain is built from TRBV29-1 and TRBJ2-5; the match to TRBD1 covers 12 bases. V lost 5 bases and J lost 3; bases outside the gene matches: 13. The germline CDR1 and CDR2 sequences are SQVTM and ANQGSEA. The CDR3 totals 17 residues. The CDR3 protein is CSVWDRGRLRMEETQYF. CDR3 DNA: TGCAGCGTTTGGGACAGGGGGCGCTTGAGGATGGAAGAGACCCAGTACTTC.

The chain is built from TRBV28 and TRBJ2-4; no definite D call. Trimming cost V 6 bases and J 0 bases, with 9 bases left between them. The CDR3 sequence is 14 residues long. Germline CDR1 MDHEN, CDR2 SYDVKM. The chain's CDR3 is CASRATPAKNIQYF. In nucleotides, the CDR3 is TGTGCCAGCAGGGCAACTCCAGCCAAAAACATTCAGTACTTC. The full variable domain, with the rest looked up from reference TRBV28 and TRBJ2-4, is DVKVTQSSRYLVKRTGEKVFLECVQDMDHENMFWYRQDPGLGLRLIYFSYDVKMKEKGDIPEGYSVSREKKERFSLILESASTNQTSMYLCASRATPAKNIQYFGAGTRLSVL.

This clonotype was seen many times. V is TRBV3-1 and J is TRBJ1-4; no definite D call. The CDR3 loop spans 12 amino acids. Germline V gene sequence: CDR1 LGHDT, CDR2 YNNKEL (reference sequence). Trimming pared 4 bases from V and 8 bases from J, leaving 8 bases between. The CDR3 reads CASSPSAEKLFF. CDR3 DNA sequence: TGTGCCAGCAGCCCCTCGGCAGAAAAACTGTTTTTT.

This chain connects TRBV20-1 to TRBJ2-5; D is uncertain. This CDR3 has 13 amino acids. Trimming removed 5 bases from V and 2 bases from J, with 12 bases in between. Germline CDR1 reads DFQATT; CDR2 reads SNEGSKA (reference sequence). The CDR3 loop reads CSASEAPQETQYF. For the CDR3, the DNA is TGCAGTGCTTCAGAGGCCCCGCAAGAGACCCAGTACTTC.

This clonotype was detected only once. The rearrangement joins TRBV13 to TRBJ1-4; 9 bases match TRBD1. V gave up 3 bases and J gave up 7 bases; unmatched junction bases: 6. This CDR3 is built from 15 residues. CDR1 is PRHDT, CDR2 FYEKMQ, per germline (reference sequence). The CDR3 coding sequence is TGTGCCAGCAGCTTTACAGGGGGCGCGCGTGAAAAACTGTTTTTT. Translation gives CASSFTGGAREKLFF.

The sample holds a few counts of this clonotype. The chain couples TRBV6-2 or TRBV6-3 to TRBJ1-2, with 9 nucleotides matching TRBD1. The CDR3 is 15 amino acids. Looked up from germline, CDR1 is MNHEY and CDR2 is SVGEGT. Trimming removed 5 bases from V and 2 bases from J; junction bases left unmatched: 6. The DNA for the CDR3 is TGTGCCAGCAGTGCCACCGGGACAGGGAACTATGGCTACACCTTC. Its protein is CASSATGTGNYGYTF.

The genes are TRBV6-1 and TRBJ1-5, with a weak D call TRBD1 (6 bases). Germline-derived CDR1 and CDR2 are MNHNS and SASEGT. CDR3 length equals 16 residues. V lost 1 base and J 5 bases, leaving 15 bases between the germline ends. The DNA for the CDR3 is TGTGCCAGCAGTGAAGAGGTGGGGCAGGGGTATCAGCCCCAGCATTTT. Its translation is CASSEEVGQGYQPQHF.

There are a few counts of this clonotype. The chain couples TRBV14 to TRBJ2-5; perhaps D is TRBD1 or TRBD2 (7 bases each). CDR1 is SGHDN, CDR2 FVKESK, per germline. Trimming took 5 bases from V and 7 from J, leaving 14 bases between them. The length of the CDR3 is 13 residues. CDR3 amino acids: CASSSRGRGTQYF. The CDR3 DNA sequence: TGTGCCAGCAGCTCCAGGGGGAGGGGGACCCAGTACTTC.

This clonotype came up a few times. The chain uses TRBV12-3 or TRBV12-4 and TRBJ2-3; D unresolved. This CDR3 is built from 12 residues. The V gene lost 5 bases and the J gene lost 6 bases, with 9 bases spanning the gap. CDR3 residues: CASSPNWDTQYF. The CDR3 DNA sequence: TGTGCCAGCAGTCCCAACTGGGATACGCAGTATTTT.

The V gene is TRBV6-5, the J gene TRBJ2-7, with TRBD2 identical over 8 bases. The ends lost 6 bases at V and 7 bases at J; junction bases unmatched: 11. CDR1 MNHEY and CDR2 SVGAGI come from the germline V gene. This CDR3 has 14 amino acids. For the CDR3, the DNA is TGTGCCAGCAGCCAGAAAGCGGGAGCGGGAGAGCAGTACTTC. Translation gives CASSQKAGAGEQYF.

The chain is built from TRBV25-1 and TRBJ1-1; D gene unclear. Germline CDR1 MGHDK, CDR2 SYGVNS. V lost 4 bases, J lost 5 bases, and 17 bases lay in between. The CDR3 is made up of 15 amino acids. The CDR3: CASSVWAGKRTEAFF. The CDR3 DNA follows: TGTGCCAGCAGTGTATGGGCCGGTAAGAGAACTGAAGCTTTCTTT.

The rearrangement joins TRBV7-3 to TRBJ2-3, with TRBD2 identical over 10 bases. Germline CDR1 is SGHTA and CDR2 is FQGTGA. There are 16 residues in the CDR3. V lost 2 bases and J lost 2; bases outside the gene matches: 4. The CDR3 here is CASSLYGTSATDTQYF. The DNA of the CDR3 is TGTGCCAGCAGCTTATATGGGACTAGCGCCACAGATACGCAGTATTTT.

The genes are TRBV28 and TRBJ2-5, with a tentative D call TRBD1 (5 bases). TRBJ2-7 explains the end of the DNA better; the J call may be wrong. The CDR3 is made up of 14 amino acids. The V gene's germline CDR1 is MDHEN and CDR2 SYDVKM. CDR3 DNA sequence: TGTGCCAGCAGTTTGGGGTTTGGGGCAAACGAGCAGTACTTC. It is translated as CASSLGFGANEQYF.

The rearrangement uses TRBV14 and TRBJ2-5, with D perhaps TRBD1 or TRBD2 (5 bases each). Germline lookup yields CDR1 SGHDN and CDR2 FVKESK. This CDR3 has 13 residues. Trimming removed 4 bases from V and 1 base from J, with 7 bases in between. Here the CDR3 DNA reads TGTGCCAGCAGCCGGGGGTCCCAAGAGACCCAGTACTTC. Protein sequence: CASSRGSQETQYF.

This chain joins TRBV6-5 and TRBJ2-7, with unresolved D. V lost 6 bases and J lost 1, with 13 bases in between. The CDR3 sequence is 14 residues long. In germline, CDR1 is MNHEY, CDR2 SVGAGI. The CDR3 DNA sequence: TGTGCCAGCAGCTCCGCCATGGGATCCTACGAGCAGTACTTC. Its translation: CASSSAMGSYEQYF.

This clonotype was recorded only once. This chain joins TRBV5-1 and TRBJ2-7; D is unclear. The J call may be incorrect, as the DNA end agrees better with TRBJ2-5. Germline values: CDR1 SGHRS, CDR2 YFSETQ. The CDR3 runs to 13 residues. The CDR3 reads CASSYTLRETQYF. The DNA for the CDR3 is TGCGCCAGCAGCTATACGCTTCGGGAGACCCAGTACTTC.

This clonotype showed up many times. This chain joins TRBV29-1 and TRBJ2-5; TRBD1 agrees at 10 bases. V was clipped by 6 bases and J by 4 bases; unmatched bases: 8. Germline values: CDR1 SQVTM, CDR2 ANQGSEA. This CDR3 has 14 residues. The CDR3 sequence is CSVTGTGAVETQYF. Written as DNA, the CDR3 is TGCAGCGTCACCGGGACAGGGGCGGTAGAGACCCAGTACTTC.

The rearrangement links TRBV7-9 to TRBJ1-1; tentatively, D is TRBD1 (5 bases). The CDR3 runs to 15 residues. V shed 5 bases and J shed 1 base, with 14 bases lying between them. Germline CDR1 and CDR2: SEHNR and FQNEAQ (reference sequence). The CDR3 loop reads CASSLLMTENTEAFF. The CDR3 DNA is TGTGCCAGCAGCCTCTTAATGACAGAGAACACTGAAGCTTTCTTT.